The 26 T cell receptor beta chains presented below share a single source sample, sequenced in a study of blood T cells in healthy people across ages. Next came a second PCR, run for about 7 to 12 cycles, which used a sample-barcoded 5' primer along with a J-beta primer mix. TCRdb used MiXCR to reprocess the 5' RACE reads, holding one entry per CDR3 protein. The sample has around 280,000 distinct CDR3 sequences; roughly 26% are singletons. The sequenced sample was blood. The source of these receptors is a woman between 65 and 79 years old in good health.

The chain is built from TRBV28 and TRBJ1-5, with a possible D match to TRBD1 (5 bases). V dropped 3 bases and J dropped 0 bases, with 15 bases sitting between them. Germline CDR1 MDHEN, CDR2 SYDVKM. The length of the CDR3 is 17 residues. CDR3: CASSFQRGTASNQPQHF. CDR3 coding DNA: TGTGCCAGCAGTTTCCAGAGAGGGACGGCTAGCAATCAGCCCCAGCATTTT.

This clonotype has just one count. The chain uses TRBV6-2 or TRBV6-3 and TRBJ2-1; 8 bases agree with TRBD1. Germline values: CDR1 MNHEY, CDR2 SVGEGT. This CDR3 is 15 amino acids long. Unmatched junction bases numbered 10, after V lost 7 bases and J lost 5 bases. The CDR3 sequence is CASTSSWGQDNEQFF. The CDR3 DNA sequence: TGTGCCAGCACCAGTTCCTGGGGACAGGACAATGAGCAGTTCTTC.

This chain connects TRBV5-1 to TRBJ1-1, with D possibly being TRBD1 (5 bases). The CDR3 is 14 amino acids. The V end was cut by 0 bases, the J end by 3 bases, with 9 bases between. Germline V gives CDR1 SGHRS, CDR2 YFSETQ. The CDR3 spells CASSLGGWDTEAFF. The CDR3 DNA is TGCGCCAGCAGCTTGGGGGGGTGGGACACTGAAGCTTTCTTT.

This clonotype was detected a few times. This sequence joins TRBV20-1 and TRBJ2-1, with 12 nucleotides matching TRBD2. The V gene end was trimmed by 0 bases and the J gene end by 4 bases; junction bases not matched to a gene: 16. Germline CDR1 and CDR2: DFQATT and SNEGSKA (reference sequence). This CDR3 is 20 amino acids long. The DNA for the CDR3 is TGCAGTGCTAGAGATCTAGGAGGACTAGCGGGAATTGGACCATACAATGAGCAGTTCTTC. Residues: CSARDLGGLAGIGPYNEQFF.

The V and J genes are TRBV27 and TRBJ2-7; the match to TRBD2 covers 8 bases. CDR1 is MNHEY and CDR2 is SMNVEV in the germline V gene (reference sequence). The length of the CDR3 is 15 residues. Unmatched junction bases numbered 7, after V lost 4 bases and J lost 2 bases. This CDR3 is CASSYSGALPYEQYF. CDR3 nucleotide sequence: TGTGCCAGCAGTTATAGCGGGGCGCTGCCCTACGAGCAGTACTTC.

The chain combines TRBV2 with TRBJ1-4, with D possibly matching TRBD1 (6 bases). In germline, CDR1 is SNHLY, CDR2 FYNNEI. This CDR3 is 14 amino acids long. V gave up 1 base and J gave up 4 bases, with 7 bases separating them. For the CDR3, the DNA is TGTGCCAGCAGTGAAGGACAGGATAATGAAAAACTGTTTTTT. It specifies CASSEGQDNEKLFF.

V gene TRBV20-1 combines with J gene TRBJ2-3; D is undetermined. The CDR3 runs 12 residues. Trimming took 7 bases from V and 0 from J, leaving 8 bases between them. The germline gives CDR1 DFQATT, CDR2 SNEGSKA (reference sequence). The CDR3 DNA sequence: TGCAGTGTTGGCGGAAGCACAGATACGCAGTATTTT. This translates into CSVGGSTDTQYF.

CDR3 loop: CASKGVQETQYF. The CDR3 nucleotides read TGTGCCAGCAAGGGGGTCCAAGAGACCCAGTACTTC. The rearrangement uses TRBV9 and TRBJ2-5; a possible D gene is TRBD1 (6 bases). This CDR3 contains 12 residues. The germline gives CDR1 SGDLS, CDR2 YYNGEE. Trimming stripped 6 bases from V and 1 base from J, with 7 bases between.

The chain joins TRBV7-2 to TRBJ2-7, with D perhaps TRBD1 or TRBD2 (6 bases each). The CDR3 covers 16 residues. Germline-derived CDR1 and CDR2 are SGHTA and FQGNSA. V lost 5 bases to trimming and J lost 2 bases, with 19 bases between them. CDR3 sequence: CASSPYRGEDPYEQYF. The CDR3 nucleotides are TGTGCCAGCAGCCCTTATAGGGGGGAAGACCCCTACGAGCAGTACTTC.

The V call is TRBV6-1, the J call TRBJ1-5; no definite D call. CDR1 MNHNS and CDR2 SASEGT come from the germline V gene. The V end was cut by 8 bases, the J end by 9 bases, with 17 bases between. The CDR3 covers 13 residues. The CDR3 nucleotides read TGTGCCAGCGGAATTAGTGCCGATGGGCCCCAGCATTTT. Translating gives CASGISADGPQHF.

This clonotype has only a few counts. The chain carries TRBV6-1 and TRBJ1-2; D is perhaps TRBD1 (6 bases). Trimming shortened V by 4 bases and J by 3 bases, and 21 bases separated the two germline ends. The germline gives CDR1 MNHNS, CDR2 SASEGT. The CDR3 spans 17 residues. CDR3: CASSVRQGTRNYYGYTF. The CDR3 coding sequence is TGTGCCAGCAGTGTACGTCAGGGGACACGGAATTACTATGGCTACACCTTC.

In its sample, this clonotype was seen a few times. In DNA form, the CDR3 reads TGCAGTGCTAGAAGGACTAGCGGGAGGACAGATACGCAGTATTTT. It specifies CSARRTSGRTDTQYF. The V call is TRBV20-1, the J call TRBJ2-3; 14 bases are shared with TRBD2. CDR1 DFQATT and CDR2 SNEGSKA come from the germline V gene (reference sequence). The CDR3 contains 15 residues. Trimming cost V 2 bases and J 3 bases; bases outside gene matches: 1.

This clonotype has a handful of counts. The chain has TRBV24-1 and TRBJ2-2; TRBD1 aligns across 9 bases. CDR3 length: 18 residues. CDR1 is KGHDR and CDR2 is SFDVKD in the germline V gene. The junction had 10 bases not matched to a gene; V was cut back by 4 bases and J by 2 bases. CDR3 residues: CATSENFGTGNNTGELFF. CDR3 coding DNA: TGTGCCACCAGTGAGAACTTTGGGACAGGGAATAACACCGGGGAGCTGTTTTTT.

This clonotype was seen at least ten times. The chain uses TRBV27 and TRBJ2-7, with D perhaps matching TRBD2 (5 bases). CDR1 is MNHEY, CDR2 SMNVEV, per germline (reference sequence). The V gene lost 6 bases and the J gene lost 4 bases, with 16 bases spanning the gap. The CDR3 is 14 amino acids. CDR3 nucleotide sequence: TGTGCCAGCAGCTCCTCGGACGGACTGTACGAGCAGTACTTC. It encodes CASSSSDGLYEQYF.

This clonotype turned up a few times. The chain joins TRBV12-3 or TRBV12-4 to TRBJ1-2, with 10 bases identical to TRBD1. V was clipped by 7 bases and J by 6 bases; unmatched bases: 8. The CDR3 has 14 amino acids. The CDR3 sequence: CASIRQGARDGYTF. The DNA for the CDR3 is TGTGCCAGCATCCGACAGGGGGCGCGGGATGGCTACACCTTC.

The rearrangement uses TRBV20-1 and TRBJ1-2; 7 positions agree with TRBD1. CDR1 is DFQATT, CDR2 SNEGSKA, per germline (reference sequence). The CDR3 sequence is 14 residues long. The trim removed 0 bases at V and 8 bases at J, leaving 9 bases unmatched. CDR3 residues: CSARDGGGAGGYTF. CDR3 coding DNA: TGCAGTGCTAGAGATGGAGGGGGCGCAGGAGGCTACACCTTC.

This clonotype showed up just a few times. This chain links TRBV11-2 with TRBJ2-2; D ambiguous. This CDR3 contains 14 residues. Germline CDR1 SGHAT, CDR2 FQNNGV. V was pared by 2 bases and J by 4 bases, with 8 bases between. The CDR3: CASSLLGITGELFF. Here the CDR3 DNA reads TGTGCCAGCAGCTTATTAGGGATCACCGGGGAGCTGTTTTTT.

The V gene is TRBV28, the J gene TRBJ2-3, with 8 nucleotides matching TRBD2. Germline CDR1 is MDHEN and CDR2 is SYDVKM. This CDR3 spans 15 amino acids. Trimming took 1 base from V and 1 from J; bases not matched to a gene: 1. CDR3 nucleotide sequence: TGTGCCAGCAGTTTATATAGCGGGGGCACAGATACGCAGTATTTT. Its protein is CASSLYSGGTDTQYF. The entire variable domain, with the rest obtained from reference TRBV28 and TRBJ2-3, is as follows: DVKVTQSSRYLVKRTGEKVFLECVQDMDHENMFWYRQDPGLGLRLIYFSYDVKMKEKGDIPEGYSVSREKKERFSLILESASTNQTSMYLCASSLYSGGTDTQYFGPGTRLTVL.

This clonotype was found a few times. This rearrangement joins TRBV4-1 to TRBJ1-2; D is undetermined. The CDR3 loop spans 14 amino acids. Germline V gives CDR1 MGHRA, CDR2 YSYEKL. The V and J ends lost 1 base and 1 base respectively, with 7 bases between them. CDR3 coding DNA: TGCGCCAGCAGCCAAGGCAGTTTTAACTATGGCTACACCTTC. Translating it yields CASSQGSFNYGYTF.

This clonotype was found a few times. V and J are TRBV4-1 and TRBJ2-1, with 12 nucleotides matching TRBD2. Trimming took 0 bases from V and 3 from J; bases not matched to a gene: 9. The CDR3 has 19 residues. CDR1 and CDR2 from the germline V gene are MGHRA and YSYEKL. In DNA, the CDR3 is TGCGCCAGCAGCCAAGAGTTACTAGCGGGAGGAGGGGACTACAATGAGCAGTTCTTC. This sequence encodes CASSQELLAGGGDYNEQFF.

The V call is TRBV20-1, the J call TRBJ1-2; 9 positions match TRBD1. Germline V CDR1 and CDR2: DFQATT, SNEGSKA (reference sequence). The CDR3 contains 13 residues. The V and J ends lost 6 bases and 4 bases, in that order; junction bases with no gene match: 6. DNA for the CDR3: TGCAGTGCACGGACAGGGGAGGGCTATGGCTACACCTTC. Translating gives CSARTGEGYGYTF.

This chain connects TRBV5-1 to TRBJ1-4; D is ambiguous. The CDR3 has 15 amino acids. The ends were cut back, 1 base at V and 8 bases at J, with 15 bases in the middle. CDR1 SGHRS and CDR2 YFSETQ come from the germline V gene. This chain's CDR3 is CASSLSVTTKEKLFF. The CDR3, as DNA: TGCGCCAGCAGCTTGTCCGTGACAACCAAGGAAAAACTGTTTTTT.

This chain links TRBV18 with TRBJ1-1; no reliable D call. The CDR3 length is 15 residues. The germline V gene encodes CDR1 KGHSH and CDR2 LQKENI. V lost 2 bases, J lost 4 bases, and 14 bases lay in between. This CDR3 reads CASSPAYASGTEAFF. The CDR3, as DNA: TGTGCCAGCTCACCAGCTTATGCTTCGGGCACTGAAGCTTTCTTT. Filled out from reference TRBV18 and TRBJ1-1, the complete variable domain reads NAGVMQNPRHLVRRRGQEARLRCSPMKGHSHVYWYRQLPEEGLKFMVYLQKENIIDESGMPKERFSAEFPKEGPSILRIQQVVRGDSAAYFCASSPAYASGTEAFFGQGTRLTVV.

The chain joins TRBV2 to TRBJ1-5, with D maybe TRBD1 (6 bases). The germline V gene has CDR1 SNHLY and CDR2 FYNNEI. V lost 7 bases and J 8 bases, leaving 18 bases between the germline ends. CDR3 length: 14 amino acids. In DNA form, the CDR3 reads TGTGCCAGCACCCCACAGGGAATAGGGGAGCCCCAGCATTTT. Translating gives CASTPQGIGEPQHF.

The chain links TRBV7-2 to TRBJ2-5, with 13 bases matching TRBD2. Trimming removed 1 base from V and 7 bases from J; junction bases left unmatched: 3. CDR1 is SGHTA, CDR2 FQGNSA, per germline. The CDR3 length is 15 residues. The CDR3 coding sequence is TGTGCCAGCAGCTTAGGACTAGCGGGAGGATGGACCCAGTACTTC. This gives the protein CASSLGLAGGWTQYF.

This clonotype showed up many times. The chain uses TRBV28 and TRBJ2-5; TRBD1 might be the D (5 bases). CDR1 and CDR2 (germline): MDHEN, SYDVKM. This CDR3 contains 16 residues. V lost 5 bases to trimming and J lost 2 bases, with 18 bases between them. CDR3 residues: CASSPRQGQAQETQYF. In DNA, the CDR3 is TGTGCCAGCAGTCCCCGGCAGGGCCAGGCACAAGAGACCCAGTACTTC.